This T cell receptor (beta chain) was identified during a study of early T cells in non-severe SARS-CoV-2 infection. The ends were cut back, 4 bases at V and 0 bases at J, with 16 bases in the middle. There are 16 residues in the CDR3. The V gene's germline CDR1 is SGHAT and CDR2 FQNNGV. In TCRdb, the 5' RACE reads were re-called with MiXCR into one record per CDR3 protein. The sample shows under 70,000 distinct CDR3 sequences, roughly 10% of them seen only once. The source is an adult who was a healthcare worker with PCR-confirmed SARS-CoV-2 infection or an uninfected control (not recorded which). J is TRBJ2-7 and V is TRBV11-2, with D possibly being TRBD1 (6 bases). Material for sequencing was whole blood. The CDR3 spells CASSSGTWRSSYEQYF. The CDR3 region has the DNA TGTGCCAGCAGCTCCGGGACATGGCGTAGCTCCTACGAGCAGTACTTC.